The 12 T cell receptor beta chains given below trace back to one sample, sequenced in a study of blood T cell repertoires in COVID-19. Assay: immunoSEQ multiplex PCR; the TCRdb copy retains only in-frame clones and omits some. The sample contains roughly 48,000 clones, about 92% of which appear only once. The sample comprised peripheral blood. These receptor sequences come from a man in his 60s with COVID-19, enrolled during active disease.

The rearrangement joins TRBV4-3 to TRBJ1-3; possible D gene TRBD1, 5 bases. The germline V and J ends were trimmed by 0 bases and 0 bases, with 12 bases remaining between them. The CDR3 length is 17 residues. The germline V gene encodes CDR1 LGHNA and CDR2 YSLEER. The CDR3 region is CASSQEWQGNSGNTIYF. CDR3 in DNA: TGCGCCAGCAGCCAAGAATGGCAGGGAAACTCTGGAAACACCATATATTTT.

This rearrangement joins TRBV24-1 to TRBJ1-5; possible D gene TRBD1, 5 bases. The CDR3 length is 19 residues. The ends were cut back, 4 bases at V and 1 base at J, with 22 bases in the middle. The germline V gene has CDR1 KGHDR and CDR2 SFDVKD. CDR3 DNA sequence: TGTGCCACCAGTGAGCGGACATCTACACCCATCCGGAGCAATCAGCCCCAGCATTTT. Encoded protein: CATSERTSTPIRSNQPQHF.

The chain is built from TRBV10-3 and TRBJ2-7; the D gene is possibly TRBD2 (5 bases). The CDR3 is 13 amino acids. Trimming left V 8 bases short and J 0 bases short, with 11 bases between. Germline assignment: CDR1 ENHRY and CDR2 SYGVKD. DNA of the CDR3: TGTGCCATCGGGGAGAAGAGCTCCTACGAGCAGTACTTC. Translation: CAIGEKSSYEQYF.

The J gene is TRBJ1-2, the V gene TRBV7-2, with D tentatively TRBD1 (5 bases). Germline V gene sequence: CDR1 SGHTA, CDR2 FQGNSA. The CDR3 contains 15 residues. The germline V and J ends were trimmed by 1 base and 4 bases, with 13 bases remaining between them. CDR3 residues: CASSLGAGPTYGYTF. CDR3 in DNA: TGTGCCAGCAGCTTAGGGGCAGGGCCGACCTATGGCTACACCTTC.

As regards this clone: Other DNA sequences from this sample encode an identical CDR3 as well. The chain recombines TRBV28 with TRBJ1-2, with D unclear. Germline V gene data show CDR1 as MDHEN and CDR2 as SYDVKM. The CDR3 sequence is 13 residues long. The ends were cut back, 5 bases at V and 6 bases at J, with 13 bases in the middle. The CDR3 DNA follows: TGTGCCAGCAGTCCCCCGTACAGAGATGGCTACACCTTC. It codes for CASSPPYRDGYTF.

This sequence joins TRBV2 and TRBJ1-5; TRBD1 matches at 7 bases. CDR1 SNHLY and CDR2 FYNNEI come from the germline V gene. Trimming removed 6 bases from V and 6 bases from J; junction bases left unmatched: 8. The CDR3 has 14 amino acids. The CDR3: CASSGTGVGQPQHF. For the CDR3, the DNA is TGTGCCAGCAGCGGCACAGGGGTGGGTCAGCCCCAGCATTTT.

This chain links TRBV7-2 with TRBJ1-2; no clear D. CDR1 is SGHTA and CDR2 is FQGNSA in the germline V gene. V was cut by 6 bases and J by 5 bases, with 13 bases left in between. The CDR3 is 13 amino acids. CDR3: CASSPARLYGYTF. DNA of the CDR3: TGTGCCAGCAGTCCTGCCAGGCTGTATGGCTACACCTTC.

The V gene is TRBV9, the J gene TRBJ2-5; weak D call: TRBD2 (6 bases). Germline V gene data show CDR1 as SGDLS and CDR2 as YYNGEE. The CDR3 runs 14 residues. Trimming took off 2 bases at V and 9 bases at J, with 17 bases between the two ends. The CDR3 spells CASSVAGSRDPQYF. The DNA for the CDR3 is TGTGCCAGCAGCGTCGCGGGGAGTCGGGATCCCCAGTACTTC.

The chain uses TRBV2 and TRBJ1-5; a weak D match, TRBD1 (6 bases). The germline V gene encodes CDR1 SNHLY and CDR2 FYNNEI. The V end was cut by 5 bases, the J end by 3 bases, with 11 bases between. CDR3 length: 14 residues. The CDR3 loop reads CASSHQGNNQPQHF. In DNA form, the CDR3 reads TGTGCCAGCAGTCATCAGGGGAACAATCAGCCCCAGCATTTT.

In DNA, the CDR3 is TGTGCTAGTGCTAATTCTGGGGCCAACGTCCTGACTTTC. It is translated as CASANSGANVLTF. The chain employs TRBV12-5 and TRBJ2-6, with unresolved D. The germline gives CDR1 LGHNT, CDR2 FRNRAP. V was clipped by 7 bases and J by 1 base, with 5 bases between them. The CDR3 totals 13 residues.

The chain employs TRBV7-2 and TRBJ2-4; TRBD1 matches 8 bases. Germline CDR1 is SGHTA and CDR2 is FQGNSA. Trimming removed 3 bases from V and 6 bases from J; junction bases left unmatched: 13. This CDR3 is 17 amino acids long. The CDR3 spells CASSFQGQGILGNIQYF. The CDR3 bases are TGTGCCAGCAGCTTCCAAGGACAGGGCATTCTTGGAAACATTCAGTACTTC.

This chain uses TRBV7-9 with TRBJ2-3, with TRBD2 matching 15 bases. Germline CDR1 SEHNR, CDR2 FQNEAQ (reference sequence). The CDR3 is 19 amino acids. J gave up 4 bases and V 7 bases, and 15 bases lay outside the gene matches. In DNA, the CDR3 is TGTGCCAGCATCCTATACGGACTAGCGGGGGGGCCTGAAGCAGATACGCAGTATTTT. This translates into CASILYGLAGGPEADTQYF.